This T cell receptor (beta chain) was recovered during a study of blood T cell repertoires in COVID-19. Turning to the study itself: The analysed material was cDNA or gDNA that came from T cells, B-cell-depleted T cells, or PBMCs.

Study processing details: Counts of nucleated cells, estimated from reference gene primer amplification, were obtained. TCRdb's copy holds only in-frame clones and misses some; the assay was immunoSEQ multiplex PCR. Clone size and V and J calls were adopted from that table, with D and trimming inferred from the DNA. The table includes about 130,000 clones, 78% detected once. The CDR3 has 15 residues. Trimming shortened V by 3 bases and J by 2 bases, and 14 bases separated the two germline ends. Germline values: CDR1 SNHLY, CDR2 FYNNEI. The chain joins TRBV2 to TRBJ2-7; a possible D gene is TRBD2 (7 bases). Sequenced input: peripheral blood. This receptor was taken from a man aged 55 to 69 who had recovered from COVID-19. The CDR3 bases are TGTGCCAGCAGTGATTGGCGGGGGCGAACCTACGAGCAGTACTTC. Protein sequence: CASSDWRGRTYEQYF. The full variable domain, in which reference TRBV2 and TRBJ2-7 provide the parts outside the CDR3, is EPEVTQTPSHQVTQMGQEVILRCVPISNHLYFYWYRQILGQKVEFLVSFYNNEISEKSEIFDDQFSVERPDGSNFTLKIRSTKLEDSAMYFCASSDWRGRTYEQYFGPGTRLTVT.